This T cell receptor (beta chain) was profiled in a study of blood T cell repertoires in COVID-19. Study background: Collection of acute and convalescent COVID-19 samples took place in the United States, Italy and Spain.

Original analysis: Using reference gene primer amplification, nucleated cell counts were estimated. Assay: immunoSEQ multiplex PCR; the TCRdb copy retains only in-frame clones and omits some. V, J and clone size derive from that table, while D and trimming were established from the DNA sequence. Among 80,000 to 100,000 clones listed, 86% were seen once. J was trimmed by 1 base and V by 4 bases; bases with no gene match: 6. There are 16 residues in the CDR3. Germline-derived CDR1 and CDR2 are SGHNT and YYREEE (reference sequence). The clonotype originates from a woman aged 55-70 years in a cohort sampled during active or convalescent COVID-19. The chain carries TRBV5-4 and TRBJ2-5; 11 bases agree with TRBD2. The sample consisted of peripheral blood. The chain's CDR3 is CASSAGLAGLQETQYF. The CDR3 nucleotides read TGTGCCAGCAGCGCCGGACTAGCGGGCCTCCAAGAGACCCAGTACTTC.